Detailed here is one T cell receptor beta chain. Antigen: not known. The sample holds other DNA sequences that translate to the same CDR3. This sample was taken from a study of shared clonotypes between healthy human individuals. Study-level results: About 5.2% was the fraction of naive CD4 clonotypes found shared across four donors.

The CDR3 covers 13 residues. Germline-derived CDR1 and CDR2 are SGDLS and YYNGEE. V lost 0 bases and J 4 bases, leaving 7 bases between the germline ends. Data came from immunoSEQ multiplex PCR; TCRdb stores just in-frame clones and leaves some out. In the table there are 2 million to 3 million clones, more than 85% of which are singletons. Sequenced input: naive CD4+ T cells from PBMCs. Subset defined: CD45RA+ positively selected. This clonotype was sampled from a man younger than 30 in good health. Some clones in this sample may be carry-over from other donors' samples. The chain combines TRBV9 with TRBJ2-5, with D possibly matching TRBD2 (6 bases). The DNA of the CDR3 is TGTGCCAGCAGCGTAGTTAGCGGAGAGACCCAGTACTTC. This gives the protein CASSVVSGETQYF.